The 10 T cell receptor beta chains listed next were all sequenced from one sample in a study of cytomegalovirus exposure and HLA in healthy donors. Vbeta (60) and Jbeta (13) primers were used in the PCR. Method: immunoSEQ multiplex PCR; TCRdb's copy keeps in-frame clones and lacks some. There are around 140,000 clones in the sample; about four fifths occur only once, and roughly 0.99% lies in the top ten. Material for sequencing was PBMCs. The receptors were gathered from a male donor in good health and CMV-seronegative.

The chain employs TRBV25-1 and TRBJ1-5; the D gene is possibly TRBD1 (5 bases). V lost 9 bases to trimming and J lost 6 bases, with 18 bases between them. Per germline, CDR1 MGHDK and CDR2 SYGVNS. CDR3 length: 14 amino acids. The CDR3 nucleotides read TGTGCCAGGAGAAAACGGCAGGGCCGTCAGCCCCAGCATTTT. This translates into CARRKRQGRQPQHF.

This chain connects TRBV10-3 to TRBJ1-1; 8 bases agree with TRBD1. This CDR3 contains 14 residues. CDR1 and CDR2 from the germline V gene are ENHRY and SYGVKD. Germline trimming cut 9 bases from V and 4 bases from J; bases unmatched to any gene: 10. CDR3 sequence (DNA): TGTGCCATTTCGAGGACAGGGCCCGCCACTGAAGCTTTCTTT. As protein: CAISRTGPATEAFF.

This clone was detected a few times. The rearrangement joins TRBV4-3 to TRBJ1-6, with TRBD1 matching over 11 bases. The trim removed 4 bases at V and 5 bases at J, leaving 16 bases unmatched. Per germline, CDR1 LGHNA and CDR2 YSLEER. This CDR3 has 20 residues. CDR3 in amino acids: CASSPTGTGGGRWDNSPLHF. The DNA of the CDR3 is TGCGCCAGCAGCCCCACCGGGACAGGGGGTGGGAGGTGGGATAATTCACCCCTCCACTTT.

This clone was counted a single time. J is TRBJ1-2 and V is TRBV10-2, with D maybe TRBD1 (5 bases). The CDR3 runs to 16 residues. Germline V gene lookup returns CDR1 WSHSY and CDR2 SAAADI. Trimming took 7 bases from V and 8 from J, leaving 26 bases between them. The CDR3 DNA sequence: TGCGCCAGCACGAGGGAGGGACTGCGGCTATCGGAAGGCTACACCTTC. Translating gives CASTREGLRLSEGYTF.

The rearrangement links TRBV27 to TRBJ2-2, with 9 bases aligning to TRBD2. The junction had 8 bases not matched to a gene; V was cut back by 0 bases and J by 3 bases. The CDR3 length is 18 residues. From germline, CDR1 is MNHEY and CDR2 SMNVEV (reference sequence). The CDR3 DNA sequence: TGTGCCAGCAGTTTATCTCTCGCGGGGGGGGTCTACACCGGGGAGCTGTTTTTT. It encodes CASSLSLAGGVYTGELFF.

This clone was seen more than once but under ten times. This chain connects TRBV27 to TRBJ2-3; 7 positions agree with TRBD2. The CDR3 totals 15 residues. With 3 bases clipped from V and 4 bases from J, the junction kept 7 bases outside the gene matches. CDR1 MNHEY and CDR2 SMNVEV come from the germline V gene (reference sequence). CDR3 DNA sequence: TGTGCCAGCAGTTTCGCGGGGGAGTACTCAGATACGCAGTATTTT. It is translated as CASSFAGEYSDTQYF.

The rearrangement joins TRBV4-1 to TRBJ2-7; D remains ambiguous. There are 17 residues in the CDR3. Trimming cost V 1 base and J 0 bases, with 16 bases left between them. Germline V gene sequence: CDR1 MGHRA, CDR2 YSYEKL. The CDR3 region is CASSQGPWAGISYEQYF. As DNA, the CDR3 is TGCGCCAGCAGCCAAGGACCATGGGCAGGTATCTCCTACGAGCAGTACTTC.

V is TRBV18 and J is TRBJ1-4; D not resolved. This CDR3 has 16 amino acids. V lost 3 bases and J lost 7, with 18 bases in between. CDR1 is KGHSH, CDR2 LQKENI, per germline. This CDR3 reads CASSPSNWGDGEKLFF. DNA for the CDR3: TGTGCCAGCTCACCCTCTAATTGGGGAGACGGTGAAAAACTGTTTTTT. Based on the CDR3 plus reference TRBV18 and TRBJ1-4, the full variable domain is NAGVMQNPRHLVRRRGQEARLRCSPMKGHSHVYWYRQLPEEGLKFMVYLQKENIIDESGMPKERFSAEFPKEGPSILRIQQVVRGDSAAYFCASSPSNWGDGEKLFFGSGTQLSVL.

This rearrangement joins TRBV30 to TRBJ1-5; no definite D call. This CDR3 comprises 12 residues. Germline loops: CDR1 GTSNPN, CDR2 SVGIG (reference sequence). Trimming took off 5 bases at V and 5 bases at J, with 10 bases between the two ends. The CDR3: CAWGVSYQPQHF. DNA of the CDR3: TGTGCCTGGGGAGTCTCTTATCAGCCCCAGCATTTT.

The V gene is TRBV7-2, the J gene TRBJ1-5; no clear D. Germline V gene sequence: CDR1 SGHTA, CDR2 FQGNSA. Trimming shortened V by 1 base and J by 2 bases, and 12 bases separated the two germline ends. This CDR3 is built from 16 residues. CDR3 region: CASSLVSHAGNQPQHF. CDR3 sequence (DNA): TGTGCCAGCAGCTTAGTTTCACACGCTGGCAATCAGCCCCAGCATTTT.